This T cell receptor (beta chain) was found in a study of T cells in Graves' hyperthyroidism and ophthalmopathy. Across the whole study: Any treatment followed the collection of peripheral blood at initial diagnosis.

Points from the study as a whole: A 13 V-J model separated ophthalmopathy from stable hyperthyroidism.

The investigators amplified TCR beta CDR3 regions from RNA transcripts. Primed by the HTBI set, a first-round RT-PCR was run on the TCR CDR3. MiXCR, applied by TCRdb to the multiplex PCR reads, yields one record per CDR3 protein. The data hold approximately 710,000 distinct CDR3 sequences, with roughly 17% observed a single time. Concerning this clonotype: Its antigen is undetermined.

V lost 3 bases, J lost 2 bases, and 7 bases stayed unmatched. Looked up from germline, CDR1 is SGHVS and CDR2 is FQNEAQ. The CDR3 spans 15 residues. The genes are TRBV7-8 and TRBJ2-7, with 7 positions matching TRBD2. The source material was blood. The source of this sequence is a man between 45 and 60 years old with Graves' hyperthyroidism. CDR3: CASSFREAAAYEQYF. The DNA for the CDR3 is TGTGCCAGCAGCTTCCGGGAGGCCGCCGCCTACGAGCAGTACTTC.